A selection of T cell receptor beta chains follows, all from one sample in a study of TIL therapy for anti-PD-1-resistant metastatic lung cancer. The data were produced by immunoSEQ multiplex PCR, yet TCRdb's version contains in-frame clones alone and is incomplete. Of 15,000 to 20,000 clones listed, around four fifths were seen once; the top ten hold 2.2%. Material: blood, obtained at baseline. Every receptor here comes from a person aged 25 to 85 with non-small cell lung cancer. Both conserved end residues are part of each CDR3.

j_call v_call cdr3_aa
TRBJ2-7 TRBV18 CASSRSDTPYEQYF
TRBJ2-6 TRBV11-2 CASGPRDILSSGANVLTF
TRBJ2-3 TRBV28 CASSSPAVGADTQYF
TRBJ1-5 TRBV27 CASSLFPGGHQPQHF
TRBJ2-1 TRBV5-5 CASSFYVYNEQFF
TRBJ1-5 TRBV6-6 CASRGAGTDNQPQHF